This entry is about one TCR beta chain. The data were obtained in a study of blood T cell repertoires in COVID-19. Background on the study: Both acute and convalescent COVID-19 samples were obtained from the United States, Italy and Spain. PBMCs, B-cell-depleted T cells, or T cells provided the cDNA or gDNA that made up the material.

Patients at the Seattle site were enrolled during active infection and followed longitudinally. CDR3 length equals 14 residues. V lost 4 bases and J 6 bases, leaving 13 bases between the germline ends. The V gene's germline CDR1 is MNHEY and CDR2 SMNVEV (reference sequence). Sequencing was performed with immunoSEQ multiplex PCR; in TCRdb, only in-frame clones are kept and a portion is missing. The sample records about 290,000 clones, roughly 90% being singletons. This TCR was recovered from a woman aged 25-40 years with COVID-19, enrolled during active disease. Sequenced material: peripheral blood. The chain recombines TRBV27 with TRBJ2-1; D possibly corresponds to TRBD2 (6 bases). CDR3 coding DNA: TGTGCCAGCAGTTCGACCGGGACTCCCAATGAGCAGTTCTTC. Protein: CASSSTGTPNEQFF.